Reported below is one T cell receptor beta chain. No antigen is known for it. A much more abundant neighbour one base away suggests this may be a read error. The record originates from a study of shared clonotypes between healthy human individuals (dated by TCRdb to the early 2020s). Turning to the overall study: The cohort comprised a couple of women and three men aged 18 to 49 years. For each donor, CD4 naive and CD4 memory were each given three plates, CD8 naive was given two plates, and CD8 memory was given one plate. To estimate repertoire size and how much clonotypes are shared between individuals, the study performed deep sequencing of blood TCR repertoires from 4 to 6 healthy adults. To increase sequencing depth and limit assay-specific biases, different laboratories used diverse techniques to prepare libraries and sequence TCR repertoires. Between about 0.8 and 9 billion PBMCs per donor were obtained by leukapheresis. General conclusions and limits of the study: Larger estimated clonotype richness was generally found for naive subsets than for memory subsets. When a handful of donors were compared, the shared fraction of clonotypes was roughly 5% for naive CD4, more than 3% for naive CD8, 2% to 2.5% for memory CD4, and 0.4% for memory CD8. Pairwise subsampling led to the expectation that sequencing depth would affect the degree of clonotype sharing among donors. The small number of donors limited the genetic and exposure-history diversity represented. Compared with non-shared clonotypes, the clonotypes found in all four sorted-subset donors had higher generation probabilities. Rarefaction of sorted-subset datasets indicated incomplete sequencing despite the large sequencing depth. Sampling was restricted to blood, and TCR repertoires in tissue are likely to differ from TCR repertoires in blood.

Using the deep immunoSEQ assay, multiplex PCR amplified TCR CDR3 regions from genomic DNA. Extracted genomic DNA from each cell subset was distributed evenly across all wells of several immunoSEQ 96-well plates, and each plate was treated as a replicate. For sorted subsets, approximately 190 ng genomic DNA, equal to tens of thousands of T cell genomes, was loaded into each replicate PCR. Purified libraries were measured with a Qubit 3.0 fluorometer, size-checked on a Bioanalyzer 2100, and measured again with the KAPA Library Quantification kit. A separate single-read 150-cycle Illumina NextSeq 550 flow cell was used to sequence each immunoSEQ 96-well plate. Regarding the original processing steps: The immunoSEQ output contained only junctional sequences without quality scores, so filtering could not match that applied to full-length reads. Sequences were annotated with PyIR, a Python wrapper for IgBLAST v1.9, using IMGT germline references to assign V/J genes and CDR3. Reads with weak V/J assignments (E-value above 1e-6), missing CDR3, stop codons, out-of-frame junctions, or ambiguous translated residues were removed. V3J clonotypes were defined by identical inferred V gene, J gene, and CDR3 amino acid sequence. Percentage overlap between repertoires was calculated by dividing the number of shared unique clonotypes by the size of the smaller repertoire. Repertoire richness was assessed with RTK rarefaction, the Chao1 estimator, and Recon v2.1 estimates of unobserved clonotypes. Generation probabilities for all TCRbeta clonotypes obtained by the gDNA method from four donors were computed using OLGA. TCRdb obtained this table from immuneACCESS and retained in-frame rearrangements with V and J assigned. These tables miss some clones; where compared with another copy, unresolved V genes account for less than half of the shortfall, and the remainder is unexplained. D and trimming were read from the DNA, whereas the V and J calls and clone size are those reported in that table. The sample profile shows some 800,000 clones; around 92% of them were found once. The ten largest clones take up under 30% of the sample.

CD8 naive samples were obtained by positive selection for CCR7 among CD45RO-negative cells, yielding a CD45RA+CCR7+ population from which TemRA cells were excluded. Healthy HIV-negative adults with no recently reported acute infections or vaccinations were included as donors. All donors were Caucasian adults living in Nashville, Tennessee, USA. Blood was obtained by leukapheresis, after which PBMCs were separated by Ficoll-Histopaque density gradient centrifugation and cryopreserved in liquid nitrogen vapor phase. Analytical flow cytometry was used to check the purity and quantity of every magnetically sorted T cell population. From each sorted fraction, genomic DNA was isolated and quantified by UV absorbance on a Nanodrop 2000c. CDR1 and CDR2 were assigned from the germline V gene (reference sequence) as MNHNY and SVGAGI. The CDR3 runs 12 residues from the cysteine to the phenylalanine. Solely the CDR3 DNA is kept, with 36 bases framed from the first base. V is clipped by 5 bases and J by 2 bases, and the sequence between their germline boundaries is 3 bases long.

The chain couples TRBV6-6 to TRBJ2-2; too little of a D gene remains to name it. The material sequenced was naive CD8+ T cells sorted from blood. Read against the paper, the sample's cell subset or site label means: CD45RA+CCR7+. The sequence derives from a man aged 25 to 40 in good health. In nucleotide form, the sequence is TGTGCCAGCAGTCTCAACACCGGGGAGCTGTTTTTT. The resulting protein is CASSLNTGELFF.